The 25 T cell receptor beta chains presented below share a single source sample, sequenced in a study of shared clonotypes between healthy human individuals. Sequencing was performed with immunoSEQ multiplex PCR; in TCRdb, only in-frame clones are kept and a portion is missing. The table lists some 580,000 clones, about 98% of them singletons. CD45RO negativity and positive selection for CCR7 defined naive CD8 cells, a population that excluded terminally differentiated effector memory CD45RA+ cells. The sequencing sample was made of naive CD8+ T cells sorted from blood. The receptors stem from a man under 40 in good health.

The genes are TRBV5-1 and TRBJ1-5; D gene ambiguous. Germline V CDR1 and CDR2: SGHRS, YFSETQ. The CDR3 totals 15 residues. Trimming pared 0 bases from V and 3 bases from J, leaving 10 bases between. The CDR3 protein is CASSLDGGVNQPQHF. In nucleotides, the CDR3 is TGCGCCAGCAGCTTGGACGGCGGGGTCAATCAGCCCCAGCATTTT.

The gene calls are TRBV7-3 and TRBJ2-6, with D uncertain. The ends were cut back, 1 base at V and 0 bases at J, with 13 bases in the middle. This CDR3 contains 18 residues. Germline V gene data show CDR1 as SGHTA and CDR2 as FQGTGA. The CDR3 protein is CASSLIPVTNSGANVLTF. CDR3 in DNA: TGTGCCAGCAGCTTAATCCCAGTCACTAACTCTGGGGCCAACGTCCTGACTTTC. Variable domain in full (rest from reference TRBV7-3 and TRBJ2-6): GAGVSQTPSNKVTEKGKYVELRCDPISGHTALYWYRQSLGQGPEFLIYFQGTGAADDSGLPNDRFFAVRPEGSVSTLKIQRTERGDSAVYLCASSLIPVTNSGANVLTFGAGSRLTVL.

In DNA, the CDR3 is TGTGCCAGCCAAACAGGGAGCAATCAGCCCCAGCATTTT. Amino acid sequence: CASQTGSNQPQHF. The chain joins TRBV27 to TRBJ1-5, with D possibly being TRBD1 (6 bases). Deletions cut 8 bases from V and 1 base from J, with 9 bases between. Germline V CDR1 and CDR2: MNHEY, SMNVEV (reference sequence). The CDR3 length is 13 residues.

V and J are TRBV13 and TRBJ2-7; 8 bases line up with TRBD1. The ends lost 5 bases at V and 4 bases at J; junction bases unmatched: 7. This CDR3 comprises 14 residues. CDR1 PRHDT and CDR2 FYEKMQ come from the germline V gene (reference sequence). The CDR3 spells CASSPGQGPYEQYF. The CDR3 nucleotides read TGTGCCAGCAGCCCCGGACAGGGACCGTACGAGCAGTACTTC.

V is TRBV11-2 and J is TRBJ2-1; the D is unclear. This CDR3 comprises 12 residues. The ends were cut back, 3 bases at V and 7 bases at J, with 7 bases in the middle. The germline V gene encodes CDR1 SGHAT and CDR2 FQNNGV. The CDR3 is CASSLIGNEQFF. For the CDR3, the DNA is TGTGCCAGCAGCTTGATAGGGAATGAGCAGTTCTTC.

The chain carries TRBV7-9 and TRBJ1-2; the D is unclear. The CDR3 is 13 residues long. Trimming took 5 bases from V and 2 from J, leaving 9 bases between them. Germline assignment: CDR1 SEHNR and CDR2 FQNEAQ (reference sequence). CDR3: CASSPQRNYGYTF. The CDR3 DNA follows: TGTGCCAGCAGCCCCCAGCGAAACTATGGCTACACCTTC.

The V call is TRBV27, the J call TRBJ1-1, with 7 bases lining up with TRBD1. The CDR3 length is 15 residues. The junction had 5 bases not matched to a gene; V was cut back by 4 bases and J by 0 bases. Germline assignment: CDR1 MNHEY and CDR2 SMNVEV (reference sequence). DNA for the CDR3: TGTGCCAGCAGTTCCGGACAGGCAGTGAACACTGAAGCTTTCTTT. This gives the protein CASSSGQAVNTEAFF.

The chain combines TRBV7-9 with TRBJ2-7; no clear D gene. Deletions cut 3 bases from V and 2 bases from J, with 11 bases between. Looked up from germline, CDR1 is SEHNR and CDR2 is FQNEAQ (reference sequence). The CDR3 length is 14 residues. DNA for the CDR3: TGTGCCAGCAGCTTTCTCACAGACCCCTACGAGCAGTACTTC. This sequence encodes CASSFLTDPYEQYF.

The V and J genes are TRBV29-1 and TRBJ2-1, with D possibly matching TRBD2 (5 bases). The V end lost 1 base, the J end lost 0 bases, and 19 bases lay between the germline ends. CDR1 is SQVTM and CDR2 is ANQGSEA in the germline V gene. The CDR3 has 18 amino acids. The CDR3 DNA is TGCAGCGTTGAAGGTGGGGTCGAGCGAGACTACTCCTACAATGAGCAGTTCTTC. It encodes CSVEGGVERDYSYNEQFF.

V and J are TRBV4-1 and TRBJ1-1, with 9 bases that match TRBD1. Germline V lookup: CDR1 MGHRA, CDR2 YSYEKL. This CDR3 is 11 amino acids long. V dropped 4 bases and J dropped 12; count of bases not matched to a gene: 3. The CDR3 reads CASSPGQGTFF. DNA of the CDR3: TGCGCCAGCAGCCCGGGACAGGGTACTTTCTTT.

The chain joins TRBV4-2 to TRBJ2-1, with D tentatively TRBD2 (6 bases). The V and J ends lost 0 bases and 8 bases respectively, with 11 bases between them. This CDR3 is built from 14 residues. Germline V lookup: CDR1 LGHNA, CDR2 YNFKEQ. CDR3 bases: TGTGCCAGCAGCCAAGAAAGCGGGTTCCATGAGCAGTTCTTC. Translating it yields CASSQESGFHEQFF.

Written as DNA, the CDR3 is TGCAGCGTCGACAGGGCAAACTCCTACGAGCAGTACTTC. It is translated as CSVDRANSYEQYF. This sequence joins TRBV29-1 and TRBJ2-7, with 7 bases that match TRBD1. After removal of 6 bases from V and 0 bases from J, the junction contained 5 bases not matched to a gene. The germline CDR1 and CDR2 sequences are SQVTM and ANQGSEA. The CDR3 totals 13 residues.

V gene TRBV12-5 combines with J gene TRBJ2-3; D is uncertain. V was shortened by 3 bases and J by 6 bases, with 16 bases between the two germline ends. The CDR3 has 15 residues. Germline V gene lookup returns CDR1 LGHNT and CDR2 FRNRAP. Written as DNA, the CDR3 is TGTGCTAGTGGTTTACCCGGAGATCAGCCCGATACGCAGTATTTT. Translating it yields CASGLPGDQPDTQYF.

On this clone itself: Other DNA sequences from this sample encode an identical CDR3 as well. The chain joins TRBV27 to TRBJ1-1; no clear D. Germline CDR1 MNHEY, CDR2 SMNVEV (reference sequence). V was trimmed by 2 bases and J by 8 bases, leaving 9 bases between them. The CDR3 length is 12 residues. For the CDR3, the DNA is TGTGCCAGCAGTTTAAGTGGCAGAGAAGCTTTCTTT. It translates to CASSLSGREAFF.

The chain carries TRBV28 and TRBJ1-5, with 10 bases identical to TRBD1. The germline V gene has CDR1 MDHEN and CDR2 SYDVKM. This CDR3 contains 15 residues. After removal of 5 bases from V and 6 bases from J, the junction contained 7 bases not matched to a gene. CDR3 nucleotides: TGTGCCAGCAGTCCAGGACAGGGGGTAGGTCAGCCCCAGCATTTT. It translates to CASSPGQGVGQPQHF.

The chain links TRBV20-1 to TRBJ2-4; no clear D. This CDR3 spans 11 amino acids. The V end was cut by 3 bases, the J end by 9 bases, with 9 bases between. Germline V gene data show CDR1 as DFQATT and CDR2 as SNEGSKA (reference sequence). CDR3 protein: CSARSPPIQYF. The CDR3 region has the DNA TGCAGTGCTAGGAGCCCGCCCATTCAGTACTTC.

J is TRBJ1-5 and V is TRBV7-8; no clear D. With 1 base removed from V and 4 bases from J, the gap between germline ends came to 2 bases. This CDR3 contains 12 residues. CDR1 is SGHVS, CDR2 FQNEAQ, per germline. CDR3 nucleotide sequence: TGTGCCAGCAGCTTAGTTAATCAGCCCCAGCATTTT. Amino acids: CASSLVNQPQHF.

J is TRBJ1-2 and V is TRBV27, with 9 bases fitting TRBD1. The length of the CDR3 is 14 residues. With 3 bases clipped from V and 3 bases from J, the junction kept 2 bases outside the gene matches. The germline V gene encodes CDR1 MNHEY and CDR2 SMNVEV (reference sequence). In nucleotides, the CDR3 is TGTGCCAGCAGTTTTACAGGGGGCGACTATGGCTACACCTTC. This codes for CASSFTGGDYGYTF.

Comment on this clone: Germline and junction disagree at one end, which may indicate a read error. V and J are TRBV29-1 and TRBJ2-1, with no clear D. The germline V gene encodes CDR1 SQVTM and CDR2 ANQGSEA. The CDR3 has 17 residues. The chain's CDR3 is CSVDVIRVRSRYSEQFF. In nucleotides, the CDR3 is TGCAGCGTTGACGTTATAAGAGTTCGCTCCCGTTACAGTGAGCAGTTCTTC.

V usage is TRBV25-1 and J usage is TRBJ2-7, with 9 bases aligning to TRBD1. The CDR3 runs 12 residues. The V gene's germline CDR1 is MGHDK and CDR2 SYGVNS. V shed 6 bases, J shed 7 bases, and the junction held 4 bases outside the gene matches. CDR3 residues: CASRQGAGEQYF. Written as DNA, the CDR3 is TGTGCCAGCAGACAGGGGGCAGGGGAGCAGTACTTC.

The chain uses TRBV7-2 and TRBJ2-7; 12 bases match TRBD2. The CDR3 has 17 residues. V was pared by 5 bases and J by 12 bases, with 20 bases of the junction left unmatched. Per germline, CDR1 SGHTA and CDR2 FQGNSA. The CDR3 DNA reads as TGTGCCAGCAGCACTAGTGGGCTAGCGGGAGGGCCGAGGTGGCTGTACTTC. It codes for CASSTSGLAGGPRWLYF.

The chain couples TRBV6-5 to TRBJ2-1; TRBD2 aligns across 10 bases. This CDR3 region has 16 residues. Germline CDR1 reads MNHEY; CDR2 reads SVGAGI. The J segment lost 8 bases and the V segment lost 0 bases, leaving 7 bases of the junction unmatched. CDR3: CASSYSPSGSSDEQFF. For the CDR3, the DNA is TGTGCCAGCAGTTACTCGCCTAGCGGGAGTTCTGATGAGCAGTTCTTC.

The V and J genes are TRBV7-2 and TRBJ2-1; D unclear. CDR3 length: 13 amino acids. Germline V lookup: CDR1 SGHTA, CDR2 FQGNSA. V lost 4 bases and J 2 bases, leaving 6 bases between the germline ends. The CDR3 loop is CASSSTAYNEQFF. The CDR3 nucleotides read TGTGCCAGCAGCTCGACGGCCTACAATGAGCAGTTCTTC.

On this clone itself: The sample holds other DNA sequences that translate to the same CDR3. The CDR3 DNA follows: TGTGCCAGCAGCGTAGGGACCGGGGAGCTGTTTTTT. Amino acid sequence: CASSVGTGELFF. V gene TRBV9 combines with J gene TRBJ2-2, with D unclear. The CDR3 length is 12 residues. V lost 0 bases and J lost 5, with 2 bases in between. The germline V gene encodes CDR1 SGDLS and CDR2 YYNGEE.

Only one count was recorded for this clone. The V and J genes are TRBV30 and TRBJ2-5; 7 bases are a match to TRBD1. Germline assignment: CDR1 GTSNPN and CDR2 SVGIG (reference sequence). J gave up 2 bases and V 3 bases, and 15 bases lay outside the gene matches. The CDR3 length is 17 residues. The CDR3 protein is CAWSGYRDRVGQETQYF. CDR3 nucleotide sequence: TGTGCCTGGAGCGGATACCGAGACAGGGTTGGGCAAGAGACCCAGTACTTC. Supplemented by reference TRBV30 and TRBJ2-5, the full variable domain reads SQTIHQWPATLVQPVGSPLSLECTVEGTSNPNLYWYRQAAGRGLQLLFYSVGIGQISSEVPQNLSASRPQDRQFILSSKKLLLSDSGFYLCAWSGYRDRVGQETQYFGPGTRLLVL.